This T cell receptor (beta chain) comes out of a study of T-cell memory formation after mild COVID-19. About the research overall: Among the donors, TCR clusters were largely specific to each donor.

Findings and caveats of the study: Contracting CD8+ clones were enriched in EMRA, CD4+ mainly in CM and EM. The pre-infection memory compartment contained some responding clones, suggesting cross-reactive memory joined.

This clonotype has a count of ten or more. Its matching antigen is unknown. The authors produced TCR alpha and TCR beta cDNA libraries with sample barcodes and UMIs by 5'RACE using constant-segment primers. TCRdb re-called the 5' RACE reads with MiXCR, one entry per CDR3 protein. Among roughly 600,000 distinct CDR3 sequences listed, more than 15% were seen once. The CDR3 spans 12 residues. V dropped 4 bases and J dropped 4 bases, with 8 bases sitting between them. The germline CDR1 and CDR2 sequences are SGDLS and YYNGEE. This receptor was identified in an adult woman who had mild COVID-19 (a few samples of this study predate the infection). Cell type and time point are not known. The V call is TRBV9, the J call TRBJ2-5; possible D gene TRBD2, 5 bases. Sequencing was performed on PBMCs or a T cell subset sorted from them (not recorded which). The CDR3 is CASSPEGETQYF. The CDR3 DNA reads TGTGCCAGCAGCCCAGAGGGAGAGACCCAGTACTTC.